This TCR beta chain was captured in a study of cytomegalovirus exposure and HLA in healthy donors. As to this clone: Its antigen is not identified.

Germline V gives CDR1 SGHTA, CDR2 FQGNSA. The trim removed 2 bases at V and 8 bases at J, leaving 1 base unmatched. The CDR3 totals 13 residues. PCR amplification relied on 60 Vbeta primers (plus 13 Jbeta primers). This table comes from immunoSEQ multiplex PCR, and its TCRdb copy is limited to in-frame clones, with some not included. The table records 150,000 to 200,000 clones, about three quarters of them present only once. Study-level results: Presence/absence analyses supposed approximately even sequencing depth among donors.

The source of this sequence is a woman in her thirties or forties in good health and CMV-seronegative. The material sequenced was PBMCs. The J gene is TRBJ2-1, the V gene TRBV7-2; 9 bases are shared with TRBD2. The CDR3 spells CASSLSGRYEQFF. The DNA of the CDR3 is TGTGCCAGCAGCTTAAGCGGGAGGTATGAGCAGTTCTTC.